A single sample is the source of the 28 T cell receptor beta chains below, sequenced in a study of cytomegalovirus exposure and HLA in healthy donors. Amplification used 60 Vbeta primers and 13 Jbeta primers. The table came from immunoSEQ multiplex PCR; TCRdb's copy has only in-frame clones and leaves some out. The profile shows around 150,000 clones, about three quarters of them singletons. Sequenced sample: PBMCs. The receptors stem from a middle-aged woman in good health and CMV-seropositive.

In its sample, this clone was seen once. CDR3 nucleotides: TGCGCCAGCAGCCAGGCCCAGGGGGACCCAGAGACCCAGTACTTC. Translation: CASSQAQGDPETQYF. V and J are TRBV4-3 and TRBJ2-5; 7 nucleotides line up with TRBD1. Germline V gene lookup returns CDR1 LGHNA and CDR2 YSLEER. The V gene end was trimmed by 3 bases and the J gene end by 4 bases; junction bases not matched to a gene: 8. There are 15 residues in the CDR3.

The rearrangement uses TRBV6-5 and TRBJ2-3; D unclear. The CDR3 contains 14 residues. From germline, CDR1 is MNHEY and CDR2 SVGAGI. Trimming stripped 5 bases from V and 2 bases from J, with 11 bases between. DNA of the CDR3: TGTGCCAGCAGTCCACAACGCCCCACAGATACGCAGTATTTT. It yields the protein CASSPQRPTDTQYF.

The chain joins TRBV30 to TRBJ1-1; D is uncertain. CDR1 is GTSNPN, CDR2 SVGIG, per germline (reference sequence). The CDR3 spans 13 residues. V was shortened by 5 bases and J by 4 bases, with 14 bases between the two germline ends. The CDR3 sequence is CAWGLQRGTEAFF. The CDR3 nucleotides are TGTGCCTGGGGTCTCCAGAGAGGCACTGAAGCTTTCTTT.

A single count supports this clone. A junction boundary mismatches the germline segment, possibly from a read error. The V and J genes are TRBV7-9 and TRBJ2-7; 8 bases line up with TRBD1. Germline CDR1 is SEHNR and CDR2 is FQNEAQ (reference sequence). This CDR3 is built from 16 residues. The CDR3, as DNA: TGTTCCAGCAGCTTAGACCGGGACAGGACATCCTACGAGCAGTACTTC. Translated, it gives CSSSLDRDRTSYEQYF.

V usage is TRBV5-1 and J usage is TRBJ1-4; 7 nucleotides match TRBD1. Looked up from germline, CDR1 is SGHRS and CDR2 is YFSETQ. This CDR3 region has 15 residues. Losses at the gene ends were 3 bases for V and 3 bases for J; bases not matched to a gene: 5. CDR3 in amino acids: CASSSEGAANEKLFF. CDR3 nucleotide sequence: TGCGCCAGCAGCTCTGAGGGGGCAGCTAATGAAAAACTGTTTTTT.

Concerning this clone itself: The sample contains more than one DNA sequence encoding this CDR3. The chain is built from TRBV27 and TRBJ2-7, with 11 bases fitting TRBD2. Looked up from germline, CDR1 is MNHEY and CDR2 is SMNVEV (reference sequence). V shed 5 bases and J 7 bases; nucleotides not matched to a gene: 10. The CDR3 is 15 residues long. The CDR3 sequence is CASSRLAGGPGEQYF. The DNA for the CDR3 is TGTGCCAGCAGTCGGCTAGCGGGAGGACCTGGGGAGCAGTACTTC.

This clone was counted only a few times. This sequence joins TRBV18 and TRBJ1-3; D call uncertain. Deletions cut 6 bases from V and 8 bases from J, with 11 bases between. This CDR3 spans 12 amino acids. Germline V gene sequence: CDR1 KGHSH, CDR2 LQKENI. This CDR3 reads CASSERSDTIYF. In DNA, the CDR3 is TGTGCCAGCTCGGAGAGGTCGGACACCATATATTTT.

The chain uses TRBV27 and TRBJ2-7, with TRBD2 matching 7 bases. Germline trimming cut 3 bases from V and 4 bases from J; bases unmatched to any gene: 6. Germline V CDR1 and CDR2: MNHEY, SMNVEV (reference sequence). This CDR3 region has 14 residues. The CDR3 protein is CASSLGRGPYEQYF. The CDR3 region has the DNA TGTGCCAGCAGTTTGGGGAGGGGCCCTTACGAGCAGTACTTC.

CDR3 residues: CASSGLAGAYEQYF. In DNA form, the CDR3 reads TGTGCCAGCTCCGGACTAGCGGGGGCCTACGAGCAGTACTTC. The genes are TRBV5-6 and TRBJ2-5, with 13 positions matching TRBD2. The assigned J gene may be wrong: the sequence end matches TRBJ2-7 better. This CDR3 is 14 amino acids long. Germline V CDR1 and CDR2: SGHDT, YYEEEE.

The V and J genes are TRBV6-1 and TRBJ2-1; D is perhaps TRBD2 (5 bases). From germline, CDR1 is MNHNS and CDR2 SASEGT. V shed 2 bases and J shed 7 bases, with 15 bases lying between them. CDR3 length: 15 residues. CDR3 loop: CASSESGGRLNEQFF. The CDR3 DNA is TGTGCCAGCAGTGAAAGCGGTGGTAGGCTGAATGAGCAGTTCTTC.

As concerns this clone: Compared with germline, one end of the junction differs, possibly owing to a read error. The CDR3 region has the DNA TGTTCCAGCAGCAACTTCTTGGAGACCCAGTACTTC. This gives the protein CSSSNFLETQYF. The chain carries TRBV7-9 and TRBJ2-5, with D hard to call. The CDR3 has 12 residues. Germline lookup yields CDR1 SEHNR and CDR2 FQNEAQ (reference sequence).

This clone was counted a few times. This chain uses TRBV27 with TRBJ2-3; tentatively, D is TRBD1 (5 bases). V was shortened by 4 bases and J by 7 bases, with 15 bases between the two germline ends. The CDR3 runs to 14 residues. CDR1 and CDR2 (germline): MNHEY, SMNVEV (reference sequence). The CDR3 region is CASSSWTQGNTQYF. As DNA, the CDR3 is TGTGCCAGCAGTTCATGGACGCAGGGAAATACGCAGTATTTT.

The chain recombines TRBV2 with TRBJ1-2; 8 nucleotides line up with TRBD1. The CDR3 sequence is 13 residues long. With V trimmed by 7 bases and J by 4 bases, 5 bases remained unmatched. CDR1 and CDR2 from the germline V gene are SNHLY and FYNNEI. This chain's CDR3 is CASKSGQGYGYTF. The CDR3 DNA is TGTGCCAGCAAGTCAGGACAGGGCTATGGCTACACCTTC.

The chain has TRBV5-6 and TRBJ1-1; 12 nucleotides agree with TRBD1. The CDR3 is made up of 15 amino acids. Germline values: CDR1 SGHDT, CDR2 YYEEEE. V shed 4 bases, J shed 5 bases, and the junction held 6 bases outside the gene matches. CDR3 region: CASSPGQGALTEAFF. CDR3 coding DNA: TGTGCCAGCAGCCCGGGACAGGGGGCTTTAACTGAAGCTTTCTTT.

This clone has more than one count but fewer than ten. The V and J genes are TRBV19 and TRBJ2-1, with 7 bases fitting TRBD2. Losses at the gene ends were 4 bases for V and 8 bases for J; bases not matched to a gene: 14. CDR1 and CDR2 (germline): LNHDA, SQIVND (reference sequence). This CDR3 has 16 residues. CDR3 DNA: TGTGCCAGTAGTACCTCCGGGACTACGGTTAGGGATGAGCAGTTCTTC. Its translation: CASSTSGTTVRDEQFF.

The chain is built from TRBV7-7 and TRBJ2-7; D may be TRBD1 (6 bases). The CDR3 has 17 residues. CDR1 is SSHAT, CDR2 FNYEAQ, per germline (reference sequence). Trimming removed 5 bases from V and 5 bases from J, with 25 bases in between. CDR3 in amino acids: CASSHSLDRTSGDEQYF. CDR3 nucleotide sequence: TGTGCCAGCAGCCATTCTCTCGACAGGACAAGTGGCGACGAGCAGTACTTC.

The chain joins TRBV5-1 to TRBJ2-3, with D unclear. Trimming took 0 bases from V and 4 from J, leaving 12 bases between them. The CDR3 length is 15 residues. Germline V lookup: CDR1 SGHRS, CDR2 YFSETQ. The CDR3 coding sequence is TGCGCCAGCAGCTTGGAGCGCGGCCTCGCAGATACGCAGTATTTT. Protein sequence: CASSLERGLADTQYF. The entire variable domain, with the rest obtained from reference TRBV5-1 and TRBJ2-3, is as follows: KAGVTQTPRYLIKTRGQQVTLSCSPISGHRSVSWYQQTPGQGLQFLFEYFSETQRNKGNFPGRFSGRQFSNSRSEMNVSTLELGDSALYLCASSLERGLADTQYFGPGTRLTVL.

CDR3 DNA: TGTGCCTGGAAGGGGGGGAAGGCTAACTATGGCTACACCTTC. This sequence encodes CAWKGGKANYGYTF. The chain is built from TRBV30 and TRBJ1-2; D possibly corresponds to TRBD1 (6 bases). This CDR3 is built from 14 residues. Germline V lookup: CDR1 GTSNPN, CDR2 SVGIG (reference sequence). The ends were cut back, 4 bases at V and 0 bases at J, with 12 bases in the middle.

This chain's CDR3 is CASPSGLWWSTDTQYF. The CDR3 nucleotides are TGTGCCAGCCCCAGCGGGCTATGGTGGAGCACAGATACGCAGTATTTT. The chain has TRBV5-8 and TRBJ2-3, with a weak D call TRBD2 (6 bases). The CDR3 covers 16 residues. The V gene's germline CDR1 is SGHTS and CDR2 YDEGEE. The V end lost 7 bases, the J end lost 0 bases, and 18 bases lay between the germline ends.

The CDR3 region has the DNA TGTGCCAGCAGCGCCTCCCCGGGGTGGACGCAGTATTTT. It yields the protein CASSASPGWTQYF. J is TRBJ2-3 and V is TRBV9, with D possibly TRBD2 on 5 matching bases. Trimming stripped 3 bases from V and 9 bases from J, with 14 bases between. CDR1 is SGDLS, CDR2 YYNGEE, per germline. The CDR3 has 13 residues.

The chain is built from TRBV7-2 and TRBJ2-7; TRBD2 aligns across 9 bases. Germline values: CDR1 SGHTA, CDR2 FQGNSA. The V gene end was trimmed by 4 bases and the J gene end by 4 bases; junction bases not matched to a gene: 5. CDR3 length equals 14 residues. The CDR3 loop reads CASSWGGRGYEQYF. The CDR3 region has the DNA TGTGCCAGCAGCTGGGGCGGGAGGGGGTACGAGCAGTACTTC. The whole variable domain, remainder taken from reference TRBV7-2 and TRBJ2-7, is GAGVSQSPSNKVTEKGKDVELRCDPISGHTALYWYRQSLGQGLEFLIYFQGNSAPDKSGLPSDRFSAERTGGSVSTLTIQRTQQEDSAVYLCASSWGGRGYEQYFGPGTRLTVT.

This chain uses TRBV4-1 with TRBJ1-2; TRBD1 is a possible D gene (6 bases). Germline V gene data show CDR1 as MGHRA and CDR2 as YSYEKL. The CDR3 spans 13 residues. V was pared by 4 bases and J by 2 bases, with 8 bases between. The CDR3 here is CASSPQGNYGYTF. The CDR3 nucleotides read TGCGCCAGCAGCCCCCAGGGGAACTATGGCTACACCTTC.

The CDR3 region is CARPHQGTEDQPQHF. CDR3 nucleotide sequence: TGTGCCAGACCTCACCAGGGAACGGAAGATCAGCCCCAGCATTTT. The chain is built from TRBV6-5 and TRBJ1-5, with a tentative D call TRBD1 (5 bases). Germline CDR1 and CDR2: MNHEY and SVGAGI. V lost 9 bases, J lost 5 bases, and 20 bases lay in between. The CDR3 covers 15 residues.

V is TRBV19 and J is TRBJ2-7; D possibly corresponds to TRBD1 (5 bases). Germline CDR1 LNHDA, CDR2 SQIVND (reference sequence). Between the trimmed V and J ends, which lost 5 bases and 4 bases, there was a span of 18 bases. The CDR3 runs to 15 residues. CDR3 DNA: TGTGCCAGTAGTCCCTCAGAAGGGGTGGGATACGAGCAGTACTTC. Its protein product is CASSPSEGVGYEQYF.

The J gene is TRBJ2-7, the V gene TRBV18, with D possibly TRBD1 on 5 matching bases. CDR3 length: 16 residues. The germline CDR1 and CDR2 sequences are KGHSH and LQKENI. V was trimmed by 0 bases and J by 5 bases, leaving 17 bases between them. The CDR3 sequence: CASSPPSTREKDEQYF. In DNA, the CDR3 is TGTGCCAGCTCACCACCGAGTACCAGGGAAAAGGACGAGCAGTACTTC. The variable domain in full, with the rest retrieved from reference TRBV18 and TRBJ2-7, is NAGVMQNPRHLVRRRGQEARLRCSPMKGHSHVYWYRQLPEEGLKFMVYLQKENIIDESGMPKERFSAEFPKEGPSILRIQQVVRGDSAAYFCASSPPSTREKDEQYFGPGTRLTVT.

This sequence joins TRBV7-8 and TRBJ1-1, with TRBD1 matching 7 bases. The germline V gene encodes CDR1 SGHVS and CDR2 FQNEAQ. V trimming: 6 bases; J trimming: 4 bases; junction bases outside the gene matches: 5. The CDR3 has 13 amino acids. CDR3 coding DNA: TGTGCCAGCAGAGGACAGGCAGGCACTGAAGCTTTCTTT. Amino acid sequence: CASRGQAGTEAFF.

This sequence joins TRBV7-9 and TRBJ2-2, with 11 bases lining up with TRBD2. The CDR3 is made up of 15 amino acids. V gave up 6 bases and J gave up 6 bases; unmatched junction bases: 6. The germline gives CDR1 SEHNR, CDR2 FQNEAQ (reference sequence). The CDR3 sequence: CASRLLAGDSGELFF. The CDR3 bases are TGTGCCAGCAGGTTACTAGCGGGAGATTCCGGGGAGCTGTTTTTT. Full variable domain (remainder filled in from reference TRBV7-9 and TRBJ2-2): DTGVSQNPRHKITKRGQNVTFRCDPISEHNRLYWYRQTLGQGPEFLTYFQNEAQLEKSRLLSDRFSAERPKGSFSTLEIQRTEQGDSAMYLCASRLLAGDSGELFFGEGSRLTVL.

The V and J genes are TRBV12-1 and TRBJ2-1; the tabulated D call, TRBD2, remains unverified against the DNA. TRBV12-1 is given as a pseudogene. This CDR3 spans 16 amino acids. This chain's CDR3 is CASSLRVGRSYNEQFF. As DNA, the CDR3 is TGTGCCAGCAGCCTGAGGGTGGGTCGTAGTTACAATGAGCAGTTCTTC.